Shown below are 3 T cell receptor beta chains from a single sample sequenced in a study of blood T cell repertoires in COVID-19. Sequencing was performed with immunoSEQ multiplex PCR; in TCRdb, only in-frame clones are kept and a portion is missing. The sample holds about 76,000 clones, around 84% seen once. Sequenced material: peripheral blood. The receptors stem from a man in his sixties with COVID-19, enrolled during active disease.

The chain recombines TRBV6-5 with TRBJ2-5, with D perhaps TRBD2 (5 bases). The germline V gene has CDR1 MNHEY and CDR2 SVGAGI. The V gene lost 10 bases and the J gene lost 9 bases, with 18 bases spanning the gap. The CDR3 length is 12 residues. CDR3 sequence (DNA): TGTGCCATTTCGGACCGTAACGGGGCCCAGTACTTC. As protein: CAISDRNGAQYF.

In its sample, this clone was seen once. This CDR3 is CASSEYQETQYF. The CDR3, as DNA: TGCGCCAGCAGCGAGTACCAAGAGACCCAGTACTTC. V gene TRBV5-1 combines with J gene TRBJ2-5; D gene unclear. The germline V gene encodes CDR1 SGHRS and CDR2 YFSETQ. The germline V and J ends were trimmed by 4 bases and 0 bases, with 4 bases remaining between them. The CDR3 is 12 amino acids.

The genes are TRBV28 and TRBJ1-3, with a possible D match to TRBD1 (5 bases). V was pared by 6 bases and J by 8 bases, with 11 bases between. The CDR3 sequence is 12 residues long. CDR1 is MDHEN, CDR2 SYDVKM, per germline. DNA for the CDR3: TGTGCCAGCAGCCTGAAACAGGACACCATATATTTT. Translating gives CASSLKQDTIYF.